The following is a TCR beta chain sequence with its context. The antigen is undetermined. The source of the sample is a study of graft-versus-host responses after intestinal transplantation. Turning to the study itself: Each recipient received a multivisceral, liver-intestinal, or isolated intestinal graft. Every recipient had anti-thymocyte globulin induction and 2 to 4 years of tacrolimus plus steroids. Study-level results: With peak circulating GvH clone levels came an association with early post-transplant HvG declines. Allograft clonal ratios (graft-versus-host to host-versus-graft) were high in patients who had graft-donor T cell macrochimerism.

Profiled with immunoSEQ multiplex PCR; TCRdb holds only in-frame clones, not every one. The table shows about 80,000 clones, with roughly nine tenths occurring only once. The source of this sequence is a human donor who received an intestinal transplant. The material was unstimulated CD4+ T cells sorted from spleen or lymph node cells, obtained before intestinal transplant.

CDR3 protein: CASSLIPGQGHEQFF. DNA for the CDR3: TGTGCCAGCAGCTTAATCCCCGGACAGGGCCATGAGCAGTTCTTC. The rearrangement links TRBV5-6 to TRBJ2-1, with 8 bases lining up with TRBD1. Germline V gives CDR1 SGHDT, CDR2 YYEEEE. The CDR3 extends over 15 amino acids. V was pared by 2 bases and J by 8 bases, with 9 bases of the junction left unmatched.